A selection of T cell receptor beta chains follows, all from one sample in a study of neurological immune-mediated disorders. TCRdb reanalysed the 5' RACE reads using MiXCR and keeps one entry per CDR3 protein. The table lists 64,000 or so distinct CDR3 sequences, more than 8.5% of them singletons. Sequenced material: PBMCs. The receptors originated from a man aged 25 to 45 in good health. CDR3s include the opening cysteine and the closing phenylalanine or tryptophan. The order of the fields is J gene, D gene, clone size, V gene, CDR3 DNA, CDR3 protein. The D gene is left open where the match is weak. Some rows mark clone size as missing; the rest say once, few, many or name a class of expanded clone.

J: TRBJ1-6
D: -
size: many
V: TRBV7-2
DNA: TGTGCCAGCAGCTTAGGTGGGACACCACCCCTCCACTTT
CDR3: CASSLGGTPPLHF

J: TRBJ2-3
D: -
size: -
V: TRBV20-1
DNA: TGCAGTGCTAGACCCTCTAGGGTGAGCACAGATACGCAGTATTTT
CDR3: CSARPSRVSTDTQYF

J: TRBJ2-2
D: -
size: -
V: TRBV9
DNA: TGTGCCAGCAGCTTGGGGGGGGCGCTGACCGGGGAGCTGTTTTTT
CDR3: CASSLGGALTGELFF

J: TRBJ1-4
D: -
size: many
V: TRBV6-6
DNA: TGTGCCAGCAACCCCTTTCGGGCCGCAACTAATGAAAAACTGTTTTTT
CDR3: CASNPFRAATNEKLFF

J: TRBJ1-3
D: -
size: many
V: TRBV5-1
DNA: TGCGCCAGCAGGCTCTATGAGTACAGGGCGAGCTCTGGAAACACCATATATTTT
CDR3: CASRLYEYRASSGNTIYF

J: TRBJ1-1
D: -
size: -
V: TRBV6-6
DNA: TGTGCCAGCAGTTACTCTTTCAACACTGAAGCTTTCTTT
CDR3: CASSYSFNTEAFF

J: TRBJ2-1
D: TRBD2
size: many
V: TRBV6-6
DNA: TGTGCCAGCAGTGAATTAGCGGGAACTGAGTTCTTC
CDR3: CASSELAGTEFF

J: TRBJ2-2
D: TRBD2
size: -
V: TRBV2
DNA: TGTGCCAGCCTCCTTCCGGGACTAGCGTTGAACACCGGGGAGCTGTTTTTT
CDR3: CASLLPGLALNTGELFF

J: TRBJ2-7
D: TRBD1
size: many
V: TRBV5-1
DNA: TGCGCCAGCAGCGCAAACCGGGACAGGAATAACTACGAGCAGTACTTC
CDR3: CASSANRDRNNYEQYF

J: TRBJ1-1
D: -
size: few
V: TRBV4-1
DNA: TGCGCCAGCAGCCCCCCCGGGACAATGAACACTGAAGCTTTCTTT
CDR3: CASSPPGTMNTEAFF

J: TRBJ2-7
D: TRBD2
size: many
V: TRBV4-1
DNA: TGCGCCAGCAGCCAACAACAGACTAGCGGGAGGATAGGGAGCTCCTACGAGCAGTACTTC
CDR3: CASSQQQTSGRIGSSYEQYF

J: TRBJ2-2
D: TRBD1
size: many
V: TRBV5-5
DNA: TGTGCCAGCAGCTTGGGGCAGGGGGCGATAACCGGGGAGCTGTTTTTT
CDR3: CASSLGQGAITGELFF

J: TRBJ2-2
D: -
size: many
V: TRBV24-1
DNA: TGTGCCACCAGTGATTTGGGGGGCTTGAACACCGGGGAGCTGTTTTTT
CDR3: CATSDLGGLNTGELFF

J: TRBJ1-6
D: TRBD1
size: medium-sized
V: TRBV5-1
DNA: TGCGCCAGCAGCTTGGGGGTGACAGGGGTCGGTTCACCCCTCCACTTT
CDR3: CASSLGVTGVGSPLHF

J: TRBJ1-6
D: TRBD1
size: many
V: TRBV7-8
DNA: TGTGCCAGCAGCTTAACAGGGACAGGGAATTCACCCCTCCACTTT
CDR3: CASSLTGTGNSPLHF

J: TRBJ2-7
D: TRBD1
size: many
V: TRBV20-1
DNA: TGCAGTGGAGGGACAGACACCTACGAGCAGTACTTC
CDR3: CSGGTDTYEQYF

J: TRBJ1-2
D: -
size: -
V: TRBV12-3/TRBV12-4
DNA: TGTGCCAGCAGTTACAGGAGCCGAAACTATGGCTACACCTTC
CDR3: CASSYRSRNYGYTF

J: TRBJ2-7
D: TRBD2
size: many
V: TRBV20-1
DNA: TGCAGTGCACTACTAGCGGTCTCCTACGAGCAGTACTTC
CDR3: CSALLAVSYEQYF

J: TRBJ1-1
D: -
size: many
V: TRBV20-1
DNA: TGCAGTGCCCCTAAAGCCGGGACGGGTAACACTGAAGCTTTCTTT
CDR3: CSAPKAGTGNTEAFF

J: TRBJ1-1
D: TRBD1
size: many
V: TRBV28
DNA: TGTGCCAGCAGTATAAGCAGGGGGCGGGATACTGAAGCTTTCTTT
CDR3: CASSISRGRDTEAFF

J: TRBJ2-4
D: -
size: many
V: TRBV3-1
DNA: TGTGCCAGCAGCCAAGATGGAAGTCCGTTAGCCAAAAACATTCAGTACTTC
CDR3: CASSQDGSPLAKNIQYF

J: TRBJ2-7
D: TRBD2
size: many
V: TRBV6-1
DNA: TGTGCCAGCAGTGAGTGGAGCGGGAGGAACTACGAGCAGTACTTC
CDR3: CASSEWSGRNYEQYF

J: TRBJ2-3
D: -
size: many
V: TRBV5-5
DNA: TGTGCCAGCAGCCAGGACGTGGGGGCAGATACGCAGTATTTT
CDR3: CASSQDVGADTQYF

J: TRBJ2-1
D: -
size: -
V: TRBV7-9
DNA: TGTGCCAGCAACGACCCCCAAGGGAACAATGAGCAGTTCTTC
CDR3: CASNDPQGNNEQFF

J: TRBJ2-5
D: TRBD1
size: many
V: TRBV29-1
DNA: TGCAGCGTTGAAGGGCGACAGGGTCCCGAGACCCAGTACTTC
CDR3: CSVEGRQGPETQYF

J: TRBJ2-6
D: -
size: many
V: TRBV6-2/TRBV6-3
DNA: TGTGCCAGCACCCTCCAGGAAGAGGGGCTCCTATATGGGGCCAACGTCCTGACTTTC
CDR3: CASTLQEEGLLYGANVLTF